This TCR beta chain appears in the sequencing data of a study of blood T cell repertoires in COVID-19. Germline V lookup: CDR1 LNHDA, CDR2 SQIVND (reference sequence). The V gene end was trimmed by 6 bases and the J gene end by 1 base; junction bases not matched to a gene: 6. The CDR3 consists of 14 residues. Clones were sequenced by immunoSEQ multiplex PCR, and TCRdb holds only the in-frame ones, with some missing. The sample yields around 97,000 clones, just over 85% seen once. Sequencing was done on a sample of peripheral blood. The V and J genes are TRBV19 and TRBJ2-7; 7 bases agree with TRBD1. The sequence was obtained from a human donor in a cohort sampled during active COVID-19. The CDR3 DNA reads as TGTGCCAGTAGCAGAGGACAGGTTTCCTACGAGCAGTACTTC. The encoded protein is CASSRGQVSYEQYF.